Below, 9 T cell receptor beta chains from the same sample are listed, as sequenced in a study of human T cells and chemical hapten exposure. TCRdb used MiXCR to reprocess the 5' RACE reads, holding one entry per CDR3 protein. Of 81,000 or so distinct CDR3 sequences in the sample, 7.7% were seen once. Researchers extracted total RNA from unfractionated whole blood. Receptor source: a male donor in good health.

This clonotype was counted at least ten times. CDR3 sequence: CSAIPGLLGGYTF. The DNA for the CDR3 is TGCAGTGCTATCCCAGGGCTTTTGGGTGGCTACACCTTC. The genes are TRBV20-1 and TRBJ1-2; D possibly corresponds to TRBD1 (5 bases). Germline CDR1 is DFQATT and CDR2 is SNEGSKA (reference sequence). This CDR3 comprises 13 residues. V dropped 4 bases and J dropped 7 bases, with 16 bases sitting between them.

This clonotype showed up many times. CDR3 sequence: CASSRVSSGNTIYF. DNA for the CDR3: TGTGCCAGCTCTCGGGTCAGCTCTGGAAACACCATATATTTT. The V gene is TRBV7-2, the J gene TRBJ1-3; unclear D gene. The germline V and J ends were trimmed by 8 bases and 0 bases, with 11 bases remaining between them. Looked up from germline, CDR1 is SGHTA and CDR2 is FQGNSA. The CDR3 runs to 14 residues.

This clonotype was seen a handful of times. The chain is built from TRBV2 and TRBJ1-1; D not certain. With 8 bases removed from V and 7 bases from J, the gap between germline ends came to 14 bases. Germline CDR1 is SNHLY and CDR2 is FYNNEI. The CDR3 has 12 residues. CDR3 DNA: TGTGCCAGCCAGAGTGATCCAGGTGAAGCTTTCTTT. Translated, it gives CASQSDPGEAFF.

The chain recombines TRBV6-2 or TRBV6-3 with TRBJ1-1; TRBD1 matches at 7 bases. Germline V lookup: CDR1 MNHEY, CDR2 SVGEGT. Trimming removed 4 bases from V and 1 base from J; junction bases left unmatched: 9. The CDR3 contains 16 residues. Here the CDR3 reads CASSSSPTGWNTEAFF. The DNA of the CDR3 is TGTGCCAGCAGTTCCTCCCCGACAGGGTGGAACACTGAAGCTTTCTTT.

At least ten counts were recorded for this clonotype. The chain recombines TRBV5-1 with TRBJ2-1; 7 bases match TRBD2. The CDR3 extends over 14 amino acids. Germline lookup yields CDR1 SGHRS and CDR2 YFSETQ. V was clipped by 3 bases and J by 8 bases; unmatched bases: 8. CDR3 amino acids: CASSSGLGPDEQFF. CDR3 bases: TGCGCCAGCAGCTCCGGACTAGGTCCCGATGAGCAGTTCTTC.

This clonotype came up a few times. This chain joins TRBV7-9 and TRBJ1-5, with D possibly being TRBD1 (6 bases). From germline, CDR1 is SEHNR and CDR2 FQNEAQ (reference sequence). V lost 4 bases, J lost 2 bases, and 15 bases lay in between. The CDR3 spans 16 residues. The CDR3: CASSSSAGQGNQPQHF. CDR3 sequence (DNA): TGTGCCAGCAGCTCTTCCGCGGGACAAGGCAATCAGCCCCAGCATTTT.

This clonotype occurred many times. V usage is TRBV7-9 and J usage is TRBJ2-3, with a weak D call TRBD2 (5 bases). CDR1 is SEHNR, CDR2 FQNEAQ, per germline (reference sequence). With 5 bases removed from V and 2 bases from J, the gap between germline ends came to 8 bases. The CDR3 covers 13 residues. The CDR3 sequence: CASSPGNTDTQYF. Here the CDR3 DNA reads TGTGCCAGCAGCCCCGGGAACACAGATACGCAGTATTTT.

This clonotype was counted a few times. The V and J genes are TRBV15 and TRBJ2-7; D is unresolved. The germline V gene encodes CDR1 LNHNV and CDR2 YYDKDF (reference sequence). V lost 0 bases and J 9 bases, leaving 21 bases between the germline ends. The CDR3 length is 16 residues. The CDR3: CATSRDRAGVLFGQYF. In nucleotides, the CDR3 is TGTGCCACCAGCAGAGATCGGGCAGGTGTTCTTTTTGGGCAGTACTTC.

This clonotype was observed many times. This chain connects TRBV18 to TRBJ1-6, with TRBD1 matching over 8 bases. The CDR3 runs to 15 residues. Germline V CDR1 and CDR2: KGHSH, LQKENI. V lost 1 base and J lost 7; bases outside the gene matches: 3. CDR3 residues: CASSPQDRVNSPLHF. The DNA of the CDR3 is TGTGCCAGCTCACCACAGGACAGGGTGAATTCACCCCTCCACTTT.